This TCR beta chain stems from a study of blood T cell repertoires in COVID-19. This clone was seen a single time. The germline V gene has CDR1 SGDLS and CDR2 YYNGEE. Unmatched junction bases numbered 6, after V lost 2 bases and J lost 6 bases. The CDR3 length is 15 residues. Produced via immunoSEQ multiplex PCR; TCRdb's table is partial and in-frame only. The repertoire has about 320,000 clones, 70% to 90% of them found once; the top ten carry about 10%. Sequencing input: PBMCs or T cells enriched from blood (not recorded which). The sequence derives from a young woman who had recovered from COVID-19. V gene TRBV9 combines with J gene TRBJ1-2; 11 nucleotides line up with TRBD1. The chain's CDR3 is CASSVGTGGLDGYTF. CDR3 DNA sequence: TGTGCCAGCAGCGTGGGGACAGGGGGGTTGGATGGCTACACCTTC.